These 14 T cell receptor beta chains originate from one sample sequenced in a study of blood T cells in healthy people across ages. Together with a sample-barcoded 5' primer, a J-beta primer mix was included in a second PCR lasting about 7 to 11 cycles. TCRdb reprocessed the 5' RACE reads with MiXCR, giving one entry per CDR3 protein. The data hold 1.5 million to 2 million distinct CDR3 sequences, with approximately 30% observed a single time. Sequenced sample: blood. These TCRs come from a woman aged 30 to 39 in good health.

The table lists this clonotype with a few counts. This sequence joins TRBV5-1 and TRBJ1-1, with 8 nucleotides matching TRBD1. Germline lookup yields CDR1 SGHRS and CDR2 YFSETQ. V lost 3 bases and J lost 1; bases outside the gene matches: 8. The CDR3 spans 16 residues. The CDR3 DNA sequence: TGCGCCAGCAGCTCCCAAGGTCAGGGGGCGAACACTGAAGCTTTCTTT. Amino acid sequence: CASSSQGQGANTEAFF. Filled out from reference TRBV5-1 and TRBJ1-1, the complete variable domain reads KAGVTQTPRYLIKTRGQQVTLSCSPISGHRSVSWYQQTPGQGLQFLFEYFSETQRNKGNFPGRFSGRQFSNSRSEMNVSTLELGDSALYLCASSSQGQGANTEAFFGQGTRLTVV.

The chain uses TRBV7-2 and TRBJ2-2, with D perhaps being TRBD1 or TRBD2 (6 bases each). The germline V and J ends were trimmed by 2 bases and 6 bases, with 13 bases remaining between them. This CDR3 is 15 amino acids long. Per germline, CDR1 SGHTA and CDR2 FQGNSA. The CDR3 nucleotides read TGTGCCAGCAGCTTATCCCGGGGGCCGGCCGGGGAGCTGTTTTTT. Its translation is CASSLSRGPAGELFF.

This clonotype turned up a few times. V is TRBV7-2 and J is TRBJ2-2; D uncertain. Germline V gene data show CDR1 as SGHTA and CDR2 as FQGNSA. The ends were cut back, 5 bases at V and 2 bases at J, with 15 bases in the middle. The CDR3 totals 16 residues. The CDR3 DNA sequence: TGTGCCAGCAGCCACGCCCCGGGTTATAACACCGGGGAGCTGTTTTTT. Protein product: CASSHAPGYNTGELFF.

In DNA, the CDR3 is TGCAGTGCTAGGCCGGGACAGAGATACGAGCAGTACTTC. Translation: CSARPGQRYEQYF. The rearrangement joins TRBV20-1 to TRBJ2-7, with 7 positions matching TRBD1. The CDR3 has 13 amino acids. Unmatched junction bases numbered 6, after V lost 3 bases and J lost 4 bases. Germline CDR1 is DFQATT and CDR2 is SNEGSKA (reference sequence).

The CDR3 loop reads CSADRASGSNEQFF. The CDR3 DNA is TGCAGTGCAGACCGGGCTAGCGGGAGCAATGAGCAGTTCTTC. The genes are TRBV20-1 and TRBJ2-1, with 10 bases fitting TRBD2. Germline-derived CDR1 and CDR2 are DFQATT and SNEGSKA (reference sequence). This CDR3 region has 14 residues. With V trimmed by 6 bases and J by 6 bases, 8 bases remained unmatched.

The chain uses TRBV9 and TRBJ2-7; 12 positions match TRBD2. The germline gives CDR1 SGDLS, CDR2 YYNGEE. The CDR3 contains 15 residues. The trim removed 3 bases at V and 7 bases at J, leaving 8 bases unmatched. CDR3 protein: CASSAGLAGYNEQYF. CDR3 coding DNA: TGTGCCAGCAGCGCGGGACTAGCGGGTTACAATGAGCAGTACTTC.

J is TRBJ1-2 and V is TRBV20-1; the D gene is possibly TRBD1 (6 bases). The V end lost 5 bases, the J end lost 2 bases, and 15 bases lay between the germline ends. This CDR3 region has 14 residues. Looked up from germline, CDR1 is DFQATT and CDR2 is SNEGSKA (reference sequence). The CDR3 region is CSAGQQGGNYGYTF. For the CDR3, the DNA is TGCAGTGCTGGACAACAGGGTGGAAACTATGGCTACACCTTC.

The sample holds a few counts of this clonotype. V and J are TRBV14 and TRBJ1-1, with D hard to call. The V gene's germline CDR1 is SGHDN and CDR2 FVKESK. V was pared by 0 bases and J by 8 bases, with 10 bases between. CDR3 size: 13 residues. In DNA, the CDR3 is TGTGCCAGCAGCCAAGAATTGAAGGGCGAAGCTTTCTTT. It yields the protein CASSQELKGEAFF.

The sample holds a few counts of this clonotype. The chain has TRBV3-1 and TRBJ2-2; D not certain. Between the trimmed V and J ends, which lost 0 bases and 1 base, there was a span of 6 bases. From germline, CDR1 is LGHDT and CDR2 YNNKEL (reference sequence). The CDR3 contains 15 residues. CDR3 coding DNA: TGTGCCAGCAGCCAAGAACCACTGAACACCGGGGAGCTGTTTTTT. Translated, it gives CASSQEPLNTGELFF. The complete variable domain, with remaining parts taken from reference TRBV3-1 and TRBJ2-2, reads DTAVSQTPKYLVTQMGNDKSIKCEQNLGHDTMYWYKQDSKKFLKIMFSYNNKELIINETVPNRFSPKSPDKAHLNLHINSLELGDSAVYFCASSQEPLNTGELFFGEGSRLTVL.

The chain uses TRBV20-1 and TRBJ2-2; 9 positions match TRBD1. Trimming cost V 6 bases and J 0 bases; bases outside gene matches: 8. Germline CDR1 is DFQATT and CDR2 is SNEGSKA (reference sequence). The CDR3 runs to 16 residues. For the CDR3, the DNA is TGCAGTGCGCCCGACAGGGGGGAGTCGAACACCGGGGAGCTGTTTTTT. Its translation is CSAPDRGESNTGELFF.

The J gene is TRBJ1-1, the V gene TRBV15; 9 bases map to TRBD1. The CDR3 loop spans 14 amino acids. J gave up 3 bases and V 6 bases, and 5 bases lay outside the gene matches. CDR1 LNHNV and CDR2 YYDKDF come from the germline V gene (reference sequence). The CDR3: CATSTGGSDTEAFF. CDR3 in DNA: TGTGCCACCAGTACAGGGGGCTCAGACACTGAAGCTTTCTTT. Based on the CDR3 plus reference TRBV15 and TRBJ1-1, the full variable domain is DAMVIQNPRYQVTQFGKPVTLSCSQTLNHNVMYWYQQKSSQAPKLLFHYYDKDFNNEADTPDNFQSRRPNTSFCFLDIRSPGLGDTAMYLCATSTGGSDTEAFFGQGTRLTVV.

This chain joins TRBV11-2 and TRBJ2-1; TRBD2 aligns across 11 bases. The DNA end favors TRBJ2-7, so the J call may be wrong. Per the germline V gene, CDR1 is SGHAT and CDR2 is FQNNGV. CDR3 length: 23 amino acids. This chain's CDR3 is CASSRPIPGRASGRTSSYNEQYF. The CDR3 region has the DNA TGTGCCAGCAGCCGACCTATTCCGGGTCGCGCTAGCGGGAGGACCAGCTCCTACAATGAGCAGTACTTC.

This clonotype has ten or more counts. One end of the junction varies from germline; a read error may be responsible. The J gene is TRBJ1-2, the V gene TRBV27; maybe TRBD1 (5 bases). Germline CDR1 is MNHEY and CDR2 is SMNVEV (reference sequence). This CDR3 region has 13 residues. For the CDR3, the DNA is TGCGCCAGCAGCTTTCAGGGCGGGTATGGCTACACCTTC. Translating gives CASSFQGGYGYTF.

The chain is built from TRBV20-1 and TRBJ2-5; 14 nucleotides align to TRBD2. Trimming took 5 bases from V and 4 from J; bases not matched to a gene: 6. The germline CDR1 and CDR2 sequences are DFQATT and SNEGSKA (reference sequence). The CDR3 spans 15 residues. CDR3 bases: TGCAGTGCTGGGACTAGCGGGAGAAAGGGAGAGACCCAGTACTTC. Protein product: CSAGTSGRKGETQYF.